The present T cell receptor beta chain was sequenced within a study of blood T cell repertoires in COVID-19. Across the whole study: Sites in the United States, Italy and Spain provided acute and convalescent COVID-19 samples. The analysed material was cDNA or gDNA that came from T cells, B-cell-depleted T cells, or PBMCs.

This clone appeared once. Germline lookup yields CDR1 SGHRS and CDR2 YFSETQ. CDR3 length: 16 residues. J lost 5 bases, V lost 1 base, and 5 bases had no gene match. Authors' processing steps: The authors estimated nucleated cell counts from reference gene primer amplification. The table came from immunoSEQ multiplex PCR; TCRdb's copy has only in-frame clones and leaves some out. V, J and clone size derive from that table, while D and trimming were established from the DNA sequence. This table has roughly 72,000 clones, 90% appearing once. The chain employs TRBV5-1 and TRBJ2-1, with 11 positions matching TRBD2. Sequencing used peripheral blood. The sequence came from a human donor in a cohort sampled during active COVID-19. CDR3 amino acids: CASSLRVAGGHNEQFF. CDR3 DNA sequence: TGCGCCAGCAGCTTGAGGGTAGCGGGGGGGCACAATGAGCAGTTCTTC.